One and the same sample provided the 25 T cell receptor beta chains below, sequenced in a study of blood T cell repertoires in COVID-19. Here immunoSEQ multiplex PCR was the method, and the copy in TCRdb shows in-frame clones only, minus some. The sample gives about 59,000 clones, roughly 87% of which show up once; 5.1% is in the top ten. Sequencing was performed on peripheral blood. These receptor sequences come from a man at least 80 years old in a cohort sampled during active COVID-19.

The chain is built from TRBV11-3 and TRBJ2-1; D gene ambiguous. The CDR3 length is 14 residues. Trimming shortened V by 1 base and J by 6 bases, and 10 bases separated the two germline ends. Germline CDR1 is SGHNT and CDR2 is YENEEA. The CDR3 DNA reads as TGTGCCAGCAGCTTAGGAGGTGGCATCAATGAGCAGTTCTTC. It specifies CASSLGGGINEQFF.

The chain recombines TRBV6-6 with TRBJ1-2; unclear D gene. V was cut by 3 bases and J by 7 bases, with 12 bases left in between. CDR1 is MNHNY and CDR2 is SVGAGI in the germline V gene (reference sequence). The CDR3 runs 13 residues. The CDR3 nucleotides read TGTGCCAGCAGTTATCGTGGGGAGGGTGGCTACACCTTC. Translating gives CASSYRGEGGYTF.

The chain employs TRBV30 and TRBJ2-3; tentatively, D is TRBD1 (5 bases). V lost 2 bases to trimming and J lost 4 bases, with 7 bases between them. Germline CDR1 GTSNPN, CDR2 SVGIG (reference sequence). The CDR3 has 12 residues. The chain's CDR3 is CAWSQGSDTQYF. The CDR3 coding sequence is TGTGCCTGGAGTCAGGGCTCAGATACGCAGTATTTT.

The chain uses TRBV5-1 and TRBJ1-1, with TRBD1 identical over 7 bases. The CDR3 length is 17 residues. Losses at the gene ends were 3 bases for V and 0 bases for J; bases not matched to a gene: 11. Germline CDR1 and CDR2: SGHRS and YFSETQ. As DNA, the CDR3 is TGCGCCAGCAGCTCCTCCACGCTCACAGGGGTGAACACTGAAGCTTTCTTT. This codes for CASSSSTLTGVNTEAFF.

The chain joins TRBV7-3 to TRBJ1-1; TRBD1 aligns across 7 bases. Germline V gene data show CDR1 as SGHTA and CDR2 as FQGTGA. J was trimmed by 3 bases and V by 5 bases; bases with no gene match: 9. The CDR3 has 15 amino acids. The CDR3 DNA follows: TGTGCCAGCAGCCTCCGGACAGGAACGGACACTGAAGCTTTCTTT. Translating gives CASSLRTGTDTEAFF.

The chain combines TRBV19 with TRBJ1-3, with 7 positions matching TRBD1. The CDR3 is 16 residues long. Trimming at V came to 5 bases and at J to 0 bases, leaving 7 bases not matched to a gene. Looked up from germline, CDR1 is LNHDA and CDR2 is SQIVND (reference sequence). In DNA, the CDR3 is TGTGCCAGTAGTCGGACAGGTTACAGCTCTGGAAACACCATATATTTT. It is translated as CASSRTGYSSGNTIYF.

This chain links TRBV7-9 with TRBJ2-5; 8 bases match TRBD2. Looked up from germline, CDR1 is SEHNR and CDR2 is FQNEAQ (reference sequence). With V trimmed by 4 bases and J by 5 bases, 9 bases remained unmatched. There are 15 residues in the CDR3. The CDR3, as DNA: TGTGCCAGCAGCTCGGCGGGGGGAGGAGGGGAGACCCAGTACTTC. The encoded protein is CASSSAGGGGETQYF.

The J gene is TRBJ1-5, the V gene TRBV6-5; 11 nucleotides line up with TRBD1. J was trimmed by 6 bases and V by 6 bases; bases with no gene match: 4. The CDR3 loop spans 14 amino acids. Germline CDR1 is MNHEY and CDR2 is SVGAGI. CDR3 protein: CASRTGTGGQPQHF. In nucleotides, the CDR3 is TGTGCCAGCAGGACCGGGACAGGGGGTCAGCCCCAGCATTTT.

This chain joins TRBV6-1 and TRBJ1-6; tentative D call: TRBD1 (5 bases). The CDR3 totals 16 residues. The germline CDR1 and CDR2 sequences are MNHNS and SASEGT. The germline V and J ends were trimmed by 2 bases and 6 bases, with 14 bases remaining between them. Written as DNA, the CDR3 is TGTGCCAGCAGTGAATTAGGGGCAGACCGTAATTCACCCCTCCACTTT. It is translated as CASSELGADRNSPLHF.

Here the CDR3 DNA reads TGCAGCAGTACAGGGGGCGGGACTAACACCGGGGAGCTGTTTTTT. Its translation is CSSTGGGTNTGELFF. The chain couples TRBV29-1 to TRBJ2-2; TRBD1 matches 9 bases. The CDR3 sequence is 15 residues long. Germline V gene sequence: CDR1 SQVTM, CDR2 ANQGSEA. After removal of 8 bases from V and 2 bases from J, the junction contained 9 bases not matched to a gene.

The chain recombines TRBV6-5 with TRBJ2-7, with D maybe TRBD2 (6 bases). The CDR3 is made up of 13 amino acids. Germline CDR1 MNHEY, CDR2 SVGAGI. Deletions cut 5 bases from V and 3 bases from J, with 11 bases between. DNA of the CDR3: TGTGCCAGCAGTCAGCCGGGACTCTACGAGCAGTACTTC. Protein: CASSQPGLYEQYF.

In this sample, this clone turned up a few times. V is TRBV11-1 and J is TRBJ2-3; TRBD1 matches at 10 bases. V lost 1 base and J lost 4; bases outside the gene matches: 2. Germline-derived CDR1 and CDR2 are SGHAT and FQDESV (reference sequence). The CDR3 is made up of 15 amino acids. CDR3 DNA: TGTGCCAGCAGCTTAGGGGACAGGGGCGCAGATACGCAGTATTTT. Translated, it gives CASSLGDRGADTQYF.

This rearrangement joins TRBV6-5 to TRBJ1-5; a weak D match, TRBD1 (6 bases). Trimming cost V 6 bases and J 0 bases, with 12 bases left between them. From germline, CDR1 is MNHEY and CDR2 SVGAGI. This CDR3 has 15 residues. Here the CDR3 DNA reads TGTGCCAGCAGAGCGGGGGGCCTTAGCAATCAGCCCCAGCATTTT. Its protein is CASRAGGLSNQPQHF.

This chain joins TRBV7-3 and TRBJ2-2; D gene ambiguous. This CDR3 has 14 amino acids. With 8 bases removed from V and 1 base from J, the gap between germline ends came to 11 bases. The germline gives CDR1 SGHTA, CDR2 FQGTGA. The CDR3 reads CASLLSLNTGELFF. The CDR3 DNA follows: TGTGCCAGCCTCCTTTCACTGAACACCGGGGAGCTGTTTTTT.

The gene calls are TRBV19 and TRBJ2-5, with 11 bases aligning to TRBD1. The ends lost 3 bases at V and 1 base at J; junction bases unmatched: 4. The CDR3 is made up of 16 amino acids. CDR1 is LNHDA, CDR2 SQIVND, per germline (reference sequence). The CDR3 DNA reads TGTGCCAGTAGTATGACCGGGACAGGGGGCCAAGAGACCCAGTACTTC. This sequence encodes CASSMTGTGGQETQYF. Filled out from reference TRBV19 and TRBJ2-5, the complete variable domain reads DGGITQSPKYLFRKEGQNVTLSCEQNLNHDAMYWYRQDPGQGLRLIYYSQIVNDFQKGDIAEGYSVSREKKESFPLTVTSAQKNPTAFYLCASSMTGTGGQETQYFGPGTRLLVL.

This clone has just one count. This sequence joins TRBV2 and TRBJ2-3; 14 bases align to TRBD2. The V and J ends lost 8 bases and 1 base, in that order; junction bases with no gene match: 5. The CDR3 totals 16 residues. The V gene's germline CDR1 is SNHLY and CDR2 FYNNEI. CDR3 DNA: TGTGCCAGCCACCCGGGACTAGCGGGAGGCACAGATACGCAGTATTTT. The encoded protein is CASHPGLAGGTDTQYF.

V is TRBV10-3 and J is TRBJ1-5; 8 bases align to TRBD1. The CDR3 extends over 15 amino acids. Germline lookup yields CDR1 ENHRY and CDR2 SYGVKD. V gave up 6 bases and J gave up 2 bases; unmatched junction bases: 6. CDR3 sequence reads: CAISPGGQGNQPQHF. CDR3 nucleotides: TGTGCCATCAGCCCCGGGGGACAGGGCAATCAGCCCCAGCATTTT.

The chain is built from TRBV19 and TRBJ2-7; 7 positions agree with TRBD1. CDR3 length: 15 residues. Trimming took 4 bases from V and 5 from J; bases not matched to a gene: 11. Germline V lookup: CDR1 LNHDA, CDR2 SQIVND (reference sequence). The CDR3: CASSTGPGQPHEQYF. Written as DNA, the CDR3 is TGTGCCAGTAGTACCGGGCCGGGACAGCCCCACGAGCAGTACTTC.

This clone was counted a few times. This CDR3 is CASSEHPRGKVNSPLHF. CDR3 bases: TGCGCCAGCAGTGAGCACCCGCGGGGGAAAGTTAATTCACCCCTCCACTTT. The rearrangement joins TRBV10-2 to TRBJ1-6; a weak D match, TRBD1 (5 bases). CDR3 size: 17 residues. From germline, CDR1 is WSHSY and CDR2 SAAADI. The V end lost 2 bases, the J end lost 6 bases, and 17 bases lay between the germline ends.

The chain is built from TRBV19 and TRBJ2-5, with a tentative D call TRBD1 (6 bases). V was cut by 3 bases and J by 5 bases, with 7 bases left in between. CDR1 is LNHDA, CDR2 SQIVND, per germline (reference sequence). CDR3 size: 12 residues. The CDR3 nucleotides are TGTGCCAGTAGTATCACAGGGGAGACCCAGTACTTC. This codes for CASSITGETQYF. Together with reference TRBV19 and TRBJ2-5, the CDR3 gives the full variable domain: DGGITQSPKYLFRKEGQNVTLSCEQNLNHDAMYWYRQDPGQGLRLIYYSQIVNDFQKGDIAEGYSVSREKKESFPLTVTSAQKNPTAFYLCASSITGETQYFGPGTRLLVL.

The V and J genes are TRBV6-4 and TRBJ2-1; D unresolved. The CDR3 spans 13 residues. CDR1 and CDR2 from the germline V gene are MRHNA and SNTAGT. Trimming removed 4 bases from V and 6 bases from J, with 10 bases in between. CDR3 region: CASSVGPRNEQFF. For the CDR3, the DNA is TGTGCCAGCAGTGTTGGGCCCCGCAATGAGCAGTTCTTC.

This rearrangement joins TRBV10-1 to TRBJ2-1, with 7 bases lining up with TRBD2. CDR3 length: 12 residues. V gave up 4 bases and J gave up 15 bases; unmatched junction bases: 9. The germline gives CDR1 WNHNN, CDR2 SYGVQD (reference sequence). The chain's CDR3 is CASSVGREAAFF. In DNA, the CDR3 is TGCGCCAGCAGTGTAGGGAGGGAGGCTGCGTTCTTC.

This clone was found once. The rearrangement joins TRBV4-1 to TRBJ2-2; D uncertain. V lost 0 bases to trimming and J lost 6 bases, with 11 bases between them. The CDR3 runs 15 residues. CDR1 MGHRA and CDR2 YSYEKL come from the germline V gene. Written as DNA, the CDR3 is TGCGCCAGCAGCCAAGATGTGGCACAATCCGGGGAGCTGTTTTTT. Its protein is CASSQDVAQSGELFF.

The count of this clone is one. This chain connects TRBV15 to TRBJ1-4; unclear D gene. The CDR3 is made up of 13 amino acids. Trimming removed 0 bases at V and 7 bases at J, with 6 bases between. Germline V gene lookup returns CDR1 LNHNV and CDR2 YYDKDF (reference sequence). The CDR3 nucleotides are TGTGCCACCAGCAGAGATACGGGTGAAAAACTGTTTTTT. Its protein product is CATSRDTGEKLFF.

A single count supports this clone. This chain joins TRBV12-3 or TRBV12-4 and TRBJ1-1; the D gene is possibly TRBD1 (5 bases). CDR3 length: 13 residues. Between the trimmed V and J ends, which lost 5 bases and 1 base, there was a span of 8 bases. Here the CDR3 DNA reads TGTGCCAGCAGTGGACATACGAACACTGAAGCTTTCTTT. Its translation is CASSGHTNTEAFF.